The next 13 T cell receptor beta chains were all read from a single sample in a study of control samples from healthy donors and cancer patients. TCRdb's table, derived via immunoSEQ multiplex PCR, lists solely in-frame clones and lacks some. The sample includes 90,000 or so clones, about 89% of them seen just once. Sequenced input: PBMCs. The receptor source for this set is a woman in her forties or fifties with colorectal cancer.

The chain carries TRBV15 and TRBJ2-1, with a weak D call TRBD2 (5 bases). V was shortened by 8 bases and J by 4 bases, with 18 bases between the two germline ends. The CDR3 loop spans 15 amino acids. Germline V gives CDR1 LNHNV, CDR2 YYDKDF (reference sequence). CDR3 residues: CATSSRSGAYNEQFF. DNA of the CDR3: TGTGCCACCTCGAGCCGGAGCGGAGCTTACAATGAGCAGTTCTTC.

The genes are TRBV3-1 (or the pseudogene TRBV3-2) and TRBJ2-5, with a possible D match to TRBD2 (5 bases). This CDR3 has 12 residues. CDR1 is LGHDT, CDR2 YNNKEL, per germline (reference sequence). Trimming removed 4 bases at V and 5 bases at J, with 8 bases between. The CDR3 DNA is TGTGCCAGCAGCCTTGCGGGCGAGACCCAGTACTTC. This sequence encodes CASSLAGETQYF.

The rearrangement links TRBV19 to TRBJ1-2; no reliable D call. V was pared by 2 bases and J by 0 bases, with 13 bases between. Germline assignment: CDR1 LNHDA and CDR2 SQIVND (reference sequence). The CDR3 covers 16 residues. The DNA of the CDR3 is TGTGCCAGTAGTATAACAGCAAGGGAGTCTAACTATGGCTACACCTTC. Amino acid sequence: CASSITARESNYGYTF.

The J gene is TRBJ2-1, the V gene TRBV10-3; 8 bases line up with TRBD2. CDR1 ENHRY and CDR2 SYGVKD come from the germline V gene. Trimming removed 3 bases from V and 8 bases from J; junction bases left unmatched: 9. This CDR3 has 15 amino acids. The CDR3 DNA reads TGTGCCATCAGTGACACCGGGACTAGTGTCGATGAGCAGTTCTTC. This codes for CAISDTGTSVDEQFF.

The chain joins TRBV6-4 to TRBJ2-5, with D possibly being TRBD2 (5 bases). CDR1 is MRHNA and CDR2 is SNTAGT in the germline V gene. The CDR3 covers 14 residues. The ends were cut back, 2 bases at V and 1 base at J, with 8 bases in the middle. The CDR3 sequence is CASSDPGSQETQYF. CDR3 nucleotides: TGTGCCAGCAGTGACCCGGGAAGCCAAGAGACCCAGTACTTC.

V and J are TRBV11-1 and TRBJ2-7; D gene ambiguous. The germline CDR1 and CDR2 sequences are SGHAT and FQDESV (reference sequence). The length of the CDR3 is 13 residues. Trimming took off 5 bases at V and 3 bases at J, with 11 bases between the two ends. The DNA of the CDR3 is TGTGCCAGCAGCAAAGAGAATAGCTACGAGCAGTACGTC. Encoded protein: CASSKENSYEQYV.

The chain employs TRBV5-6 and TRBJ2-7; 8 bases match TRBD1. Looked up from germline, CDR1 is SGHDT and CDR2 is YYEEEE. The CDR3 extends over 13 amino acids. The junction had 7 bases not matched to a gene; V was cut back by 4 bases and J by 7 bases. The CDR3 DNA is TGTGCCAGCAGCCCGACAGGGGTTAGGGAGCAGTACGTC. Translated: CASSPTGVREQYV.

This chain links TRBV5-6 with TRBJ2-1; 11 positions match TRBD1. Germline CDR1 reads SGHDT; CDR2 reads YYEEEE. CDR3 size: 14 residues. With V trimmed by 2 bases and J by 10 bases, 5 bases remained unmatched. CDR3 DNA: TGTGCCAGCAGCTTCGGACAGGGGGCTCGGGAGCAGTTCTTC. Its protein is CASSFGQGAREQFF.

The chain employs TRBV19 and TRBJ1-2; D is perhaps TRBD1 (6 bases). Germline V gives CDR1 LNHDA, CDR2 SQIVND (reference sequence). V was clipped by 8 bases and J by 7 bases, with 11 bases between them. The CDR3 spans 11 residues. The CDR3 sequence: CASEQGAGYTF. CDR3 in DNA: TGTGCCAGTGAACAGGGCGCTGGCTACACCTTC.

The chain is built from TRBV21-1 and TRBJ1-2; the table's D call of TRBD1 was not tested on the DNA. TRBV21-1 is annotated as a pseudogene. The CDR3 loop spans 12 amino acids. CDR3 in amino acids: CATGQGDYGYTF. The CDR3 region has the DNA TGTGCCACTGGACAGGGGGACTATGGCTACACCTTC.

The chain is built from TRBV19 and TRBJ1-4; D might be TRBD1 (5 bases). V lost 9 bases, J lost 5 bases, and 19 bases lay in between. Germline V lookup: CDR1 LNHDA, CDR2 SQIVND (reference sequence). This CDR3 is 15 amino acids long. The CDR3 DNA reads TGTGCCAGCAACACCCCCGGGACGGGGAATGAAAAACTGTTTTTT. Protein product: CASNTPGTGNEKLFF.

V gene TRBV30 combines with J gene TRBJ2-7; D possibly corresponds to TRBD2 (6 bases). The V gene's germline CDR1 is GTSNPN and CDR2 SVGIG (reference sequence). Trimming removed 2 bases from V and 2 bases from J, with 10 bases in between. The CDR3 is 13 amino acids. For the CDR3, the DNA is TGTGCCTGGAGTTTGGGGGGTACCTACGAGCAGTACGTC. It specifies CAWSLGGTYEQYV.

The V and J genes are TRBV5-1 and TRBJ2-2; D gene uncertain. CDR1 and CDR2 (germline): SGHRS, YFSETQ. The germline V and J ends were trimmed by 0 bases and 2 bases, with 8 bases remaining between them. The CDR3 is 15 amino acids. The CDR3 DNA sequence: TGCGCCAGCAGCTTGGGGGCGGACAACACCGGGGAGCTGTTTTTT. It yields the protein CASSLGADNTGELFF.